One sample yielded the 5 T cell receptor beta chains listed below, sequenced in a study of T cells in Graves' hyperthyroidism and ophthalmopathy. Authors of the study amplified TCR beta CDR3 regions from RNA transcripts. The HTBI set primed first-round TCR CDR3 RT-PCR. Via MiXCR, TCRdb re-called the multiplex PCR reads, giving one row per CDR3 protein. The sample yields 330,000 or so distinct CDR3 sequences, over 15% seen once. Sequencing was performed on blood. These receptors all stem from a woman aged 40 to 49 with Graves' ophthalmopathy.

This clonotype was counted ten times or more. CDR3 nucleotide sequence: TGCAGTGCTAGAGGGGGACTAGCGGGCCACTACGAGCAGTACTTC. Its translation: CSARGGLAGHYEQYF. This chain links TRBV20-1 with TRBJ2-7, with 12 bases that match TRBD2. The V gene's germline CDR1 is DFQATT and CDR2 SNEGSKA (reference sequence). The CDR3 totals 15 residues. After removal of 1 base from V and 3 bases from J, the junction contained 4 bases not matched to a gene.

This clonotype was counted many times. The chain uses TRBV20-1 and TRBJ2-4; TRBD1 is a possible D gene (9 bases). The CDR3 extends over 17 amino acids. The germline V and J ends were trimmed by 5 bases and 0 bases, with 20 bases remaining between them. The germline V gene has CDR1 DFQATT and CDR2 SNEGSKA (reference sequence). The CDR3 DNA follows: TGCAGTGCTCTACAGGGGGCGGGGGGACTAGCCAAAAACATTCAGTACTTC. This translates into CSALQGAGGLAKNIQYF.

V is TRBV30 and J is TRBJ1-2; no firm D call. Trimming pared 1 base from V and 3 bases from J, leaving 9 bases between. Germline assignment: CDR1 GTSNPN and CDR2 SVGIG (reference sequence). There are 13 residues in the CDR3. The CDR3 region has the DNA TGTGCCTGGAGTGCCACGGGCGACTATGGCTACACCTTC. Translation gives CAWSATGDYGYTF.

At least ten counts were recorded for this clonotype. The J gene is TRBJ2-2, the V gene TRBV5-1; D ambiguous. The germline V and J ends were trimmed by 0 bases and 3 bases, with 3 bases remaining between them. The CDR3 runs 13 residues. Germline V CDR1 and CDR2: SGHRS, YFSETQ. The CDR3 spells CASSLDDTGELFF. The CDR3 DNA sequence: TGCGCCAGCAGCTTGGACGACACCGGGGAGCTGTTTTTT. The whole variable domain, remainder taken from reference TRBV5-1 and TRBJ2-2, is KAGVTQTPRYLIKTRGQQVTLSCSPISGHRSVSWYQQTPGQGLQFLFEYFSETQRNKGNFPGRFSGRQFSNSRSEMNVSTLELGDSALYLCASSLDDTGELFFGEGSRLTVL.

This clonotype was counted ten times or more. The chain uses TRBV4-3 and TRBJ1-3; D is ambiguous. Trimming shortened V by 0 bases and J by 4 bases, and 10 bases separated the two germline ends. Germline-derived CDR1 and CDR2 are LGHNA and YSLEER. The CDR3 extends over 15 amino acids. The CDR3 sequence is CASSQDLGYGNTIYF. For the CDR3, the DNA is TGCGCCAGCAGCCAAGATCTTGGGTACGGAAACACCATATATTTT.